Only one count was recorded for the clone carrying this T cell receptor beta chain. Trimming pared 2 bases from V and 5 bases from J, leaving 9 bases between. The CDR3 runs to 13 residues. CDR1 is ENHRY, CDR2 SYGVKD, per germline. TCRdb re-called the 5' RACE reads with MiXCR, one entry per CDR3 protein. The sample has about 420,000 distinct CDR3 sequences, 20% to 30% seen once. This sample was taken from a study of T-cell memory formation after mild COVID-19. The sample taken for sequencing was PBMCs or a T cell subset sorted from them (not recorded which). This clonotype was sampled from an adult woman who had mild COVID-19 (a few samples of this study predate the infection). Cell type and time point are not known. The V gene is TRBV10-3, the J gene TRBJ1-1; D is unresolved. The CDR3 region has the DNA TGTGCCATCAGTGAGGTGAGTGGGACTGAAGCTTTCTTT. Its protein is CAISEVSGTEAFF.